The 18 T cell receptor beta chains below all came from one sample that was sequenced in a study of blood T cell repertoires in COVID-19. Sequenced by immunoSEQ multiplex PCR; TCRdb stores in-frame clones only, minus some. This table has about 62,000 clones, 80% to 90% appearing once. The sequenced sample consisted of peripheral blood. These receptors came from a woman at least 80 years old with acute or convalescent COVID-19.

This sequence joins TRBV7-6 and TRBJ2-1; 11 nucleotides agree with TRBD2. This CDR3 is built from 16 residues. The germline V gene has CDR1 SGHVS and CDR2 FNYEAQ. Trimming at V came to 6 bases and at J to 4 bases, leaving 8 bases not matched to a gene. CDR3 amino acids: CASSPSGTSGYNEQFF. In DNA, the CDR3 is TGTGCCAGCAGTCCGAGCGGGACTAGCGGTTACAATGAGCAGTTCTTC.

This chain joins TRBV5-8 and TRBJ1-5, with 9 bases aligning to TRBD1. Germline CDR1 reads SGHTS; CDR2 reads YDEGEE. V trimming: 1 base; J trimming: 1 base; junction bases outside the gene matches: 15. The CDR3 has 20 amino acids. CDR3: CASSLLLTGTGIYSNQPQHF. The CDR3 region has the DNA TGTGCCAGCAGCTTGTTACTTACCGGGACAGGGATTTACAGCAATCAGCCCCAGCATTTT. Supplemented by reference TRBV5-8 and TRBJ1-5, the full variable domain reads EAGVTQSPTHLIKTRGQQATLRCSPISGHTSVYWYQQALGLGLQFLLWYDEGEERNRGNFPPRFSGRQFPNYSSELNVNALELEDSALYLCASSLLLTGTGIYSNQPQHFGDGTRLSIL.

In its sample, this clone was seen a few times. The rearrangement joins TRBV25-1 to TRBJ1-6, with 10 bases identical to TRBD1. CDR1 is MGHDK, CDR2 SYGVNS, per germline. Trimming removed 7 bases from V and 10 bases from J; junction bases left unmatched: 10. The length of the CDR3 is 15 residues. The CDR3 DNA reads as TGTGCCAGCAATCCTATCGGGACAGGGGCATCACCCCTCCACTTT. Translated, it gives CASNPIGTGASPLHF.

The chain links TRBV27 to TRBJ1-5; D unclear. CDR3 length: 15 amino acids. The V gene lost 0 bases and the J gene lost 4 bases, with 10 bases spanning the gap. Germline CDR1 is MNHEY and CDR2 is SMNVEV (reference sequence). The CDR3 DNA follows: TGTGCCAGCAGTTTATCGACCGGGTTGAATCAGCCCCAGCATTTT. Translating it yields CASSLSTGLNQPQHF.

CDR3 sequence (DNA): TGTGCCAGTGGGGGGACAGCAGATCAGCCCCAGCATTTT. This encodes CASGGTADQPQHF. The chain combines TRBV19 with TRBJ1-5, with 7 positions matching TRBD1. The V gene's germline CDR1 is LNHDA and CDR2 SQIVND (reference sequence). CDR3 size: 13 residues. Trimming at V came to 8 bases and at J to 5 bases, leaving 6 bases not matched to a gene.

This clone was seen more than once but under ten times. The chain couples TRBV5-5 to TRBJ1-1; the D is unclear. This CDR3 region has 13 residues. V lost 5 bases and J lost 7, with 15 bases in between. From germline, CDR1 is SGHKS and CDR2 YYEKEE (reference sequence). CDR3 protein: CASSATGEGEAFF. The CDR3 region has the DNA TGTGCCAGCAGTGCCACCGGGGAGGGTGAAGCTTTCTTT.

The CDR3 region is CASSPSGTGAGNTIYF. The DNA for the CDR3 is TGTGCCAGCTCACCATCCGGGACAGGGGCTGGAAACACCATATATTTT. The rearrangement joins TRBV18 to TRBJ1-3, with 10 bases that match TRBD1. J was trimmed by 2 bases and V by 2 bases; bases with no gene match: 3. This CDR3 has 16 amino acids. Germline assignment: CDR1 KGHSH and CDR2 LQKENI.

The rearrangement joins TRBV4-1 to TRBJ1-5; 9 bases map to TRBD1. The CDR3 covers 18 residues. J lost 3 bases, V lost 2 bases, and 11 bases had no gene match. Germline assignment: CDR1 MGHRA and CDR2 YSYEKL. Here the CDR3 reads CASSQRRGTGFHNQPQHF. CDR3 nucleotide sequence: TGCGCCAGCAGCCAACGGAGAGGGACAGGGTTTCACAATCAGCCCCAGCATTTT.

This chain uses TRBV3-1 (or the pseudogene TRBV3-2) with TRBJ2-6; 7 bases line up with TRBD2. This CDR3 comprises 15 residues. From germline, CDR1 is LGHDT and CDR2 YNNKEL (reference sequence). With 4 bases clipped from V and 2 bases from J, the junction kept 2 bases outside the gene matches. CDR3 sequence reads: CASSRRGAGANVLTF. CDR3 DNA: TGTGCCAGCAGCCGACGGGGGGCTGGGGCCAACGTCCTGACTTTC.

In nucleotides, the CDR3 is TGTGCCAGTAGTATAGGGTTTGAGGACACTGAAGCTTTCTTT. The encoded protein is CASSIGFEDTEAFF. The rearrangement joins TRBV19 to TRBJ1-1; D unresolved. Trimming left V 1 base short and J 3 bases short, with 9 bases between. This CDR3 spans 14 amino acids. Germline V gene sequence: CDR1 LNHDA, CDR2 SQIVND (reference sequence).

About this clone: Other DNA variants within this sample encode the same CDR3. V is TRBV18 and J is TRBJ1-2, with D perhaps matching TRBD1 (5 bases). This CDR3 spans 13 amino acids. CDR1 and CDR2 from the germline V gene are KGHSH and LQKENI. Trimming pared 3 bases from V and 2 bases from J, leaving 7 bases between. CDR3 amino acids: CASSPQGNYGYTF. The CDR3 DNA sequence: TGTGCCAGCTCACCCCAGGGAAACTATGGCTACACCTTC.

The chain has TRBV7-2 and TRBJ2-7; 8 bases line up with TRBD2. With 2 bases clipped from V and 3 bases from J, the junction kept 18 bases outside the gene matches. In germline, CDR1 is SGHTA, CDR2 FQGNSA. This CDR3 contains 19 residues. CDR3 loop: CASSLFSGTVSVFSYEQYF. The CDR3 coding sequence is TGTGCCAGCAGCTTATTTAGCGGGACCGTTAGCGTTTTCAGCTACGAGCAGTACTTC. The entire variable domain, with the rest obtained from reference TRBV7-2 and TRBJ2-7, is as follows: GAGVSQSPSNKVTEKGKDVELRCDPISGHTALYWYRQSLGQGLEFLIYFQGNSAPDKSGLPSDRFSAERTGGSVSTLTIQRTQQEDSAVYLCASSLFSGTVSVFSYEQYFGPGTRLTVT.

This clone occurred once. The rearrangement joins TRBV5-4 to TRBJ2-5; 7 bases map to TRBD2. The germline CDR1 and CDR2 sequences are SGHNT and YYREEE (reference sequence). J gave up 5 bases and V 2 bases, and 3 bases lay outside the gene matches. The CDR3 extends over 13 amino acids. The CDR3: CASSFLGGETQYF. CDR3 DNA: TGTGCCAGCAGCTTCCTGGGAGGGGAGACCCAGTACTTC.

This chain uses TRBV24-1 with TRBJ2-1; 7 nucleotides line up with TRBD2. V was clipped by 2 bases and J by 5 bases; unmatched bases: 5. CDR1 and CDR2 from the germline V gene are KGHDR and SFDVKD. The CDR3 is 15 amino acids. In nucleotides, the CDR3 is TGTGCCACCAGTGATTCAGCGGGGCTCAACAATGAGCAGTTCTTC. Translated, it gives CATSDSAGLNNEQFF.

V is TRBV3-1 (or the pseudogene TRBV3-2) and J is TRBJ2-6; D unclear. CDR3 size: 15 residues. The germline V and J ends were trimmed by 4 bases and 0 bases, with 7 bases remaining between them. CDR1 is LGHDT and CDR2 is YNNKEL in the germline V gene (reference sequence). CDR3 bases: TGTGCCAGCAGCCTGGGCAGCTCTGGGGCCAACGTCCTGACTTTC. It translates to CASSLGSSGANVLTF.

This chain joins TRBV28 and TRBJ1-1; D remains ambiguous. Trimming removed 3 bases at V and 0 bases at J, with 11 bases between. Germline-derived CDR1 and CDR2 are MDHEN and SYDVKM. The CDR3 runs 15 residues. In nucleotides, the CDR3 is TGTGCCAGCAGTTTGACGGGAATGGTGAACACTGAAGCTTTCTTT. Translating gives CASSLTGMVNTEAFF.

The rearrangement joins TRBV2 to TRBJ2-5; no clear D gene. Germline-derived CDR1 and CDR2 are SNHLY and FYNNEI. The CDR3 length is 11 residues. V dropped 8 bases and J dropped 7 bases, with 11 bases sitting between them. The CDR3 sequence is CASLITGTQYF. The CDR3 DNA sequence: TGTGCCAGCCTCATCACCGGGACCCAGTACTTC.

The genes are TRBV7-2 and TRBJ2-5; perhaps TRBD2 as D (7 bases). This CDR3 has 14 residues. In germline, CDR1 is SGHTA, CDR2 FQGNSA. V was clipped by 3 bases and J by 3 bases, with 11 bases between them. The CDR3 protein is CASSFGGAKETQYF. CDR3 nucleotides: TGTGCCAGCAGCTTTGGGGGGGCGAAAGAGACCCAGTACTTC.